These 26 T cell receptor beta chains were sequenced from one sample in a study of T cell clones after liver transplantation. TCRdb's copy holds only in-frame clones and misses some; the assay was immunoSEQ multiplex PCR. The sample includes about 100,000 clones, 82% of them seen just once. Sequencing was performed on CD4+ T cells from blood, taken before liver transplant. These receptors originate from a human donor who received a liver transplant.

In this sample, this clone turned up a few times. V and J are TRBV7-2 and TRBJ2-3; D not resolved. Trimming shortened V by 5 bases and J by 6 bases, and 9 bases separated the two germline ends. Germline loops: CDR1 SGHTA, CDR2 FQGNSA. This CDR3 contains 12 residues. The CDR3 region has the DNA TGTGCCAGCAGCCCTTTCCTTGATACGCAGTATTTT. Its protein product is CASSPFLDTQYF.

CDR3 sequence (DNA): TGCAGCGGGGGTGGGGACAGGGAGAGAGGAGGCCGAGTCCAGTACTTC. It yields the protein CSGGGDRERGGRVQYF. The rearrangement links TRBV29-1 to TRBJ2-4, with 9 nucleotides matching TRBD1. CDR3 length: 16 residues. Germline CDR1 reads SQVTM; CDR2 reads ANQGSEA. V shed 7 bases and J 13 bases; nucleotides not matched to a gene: 23. The whole variable domain, remainder taken from reference TRBV29-1 and TRBJ2-4, is SAVISQKPSRDICQRGTSLTIQCQVDSQVTMMFWYRQQPGQSLTLIATANQGSEATYESGFVIDKFPISRPNLTFSTLTVSNMSPEDSSIYLCSGGGDRERGGRVQYFGAGTRLSVL.

The rearrangement uses TRBV5-1 and TRBJ2-7; 9 positions agree with TRBD1. This CDR3 has 15 amino acids. J gave up 5 bases and V 4 bases, and 10 bases lay outside the gene matches. In germline, CDR1 is SGHRS, CDR2 YFSETQ. The CDR3 loop is CASSLSTGTGNEQYF. For the CDR3, the DNA is TGCGCCAGCAGCCTTTCTACCGGGACAGGGAACGAGCAGTACTTC.

The count of this clone is one. V gene TRBV27 combines with J gene TRBJ2-5; D might be TRBD1 or TRBD2, each matching 5 bases. Germline lookup yields CDR1 MNHEY and CDR2 SMNVEV (reference sequence). V was shortened by 6 bases and J by 7 bases, with 21 bases between the two germline ends. The CDR3 has 15 residues. CDR3 DNA: TGTGCCAGCAGGACTGGGGGTAGAGAGGAAGCGACCCAGTACTTC. Translation: CASRTGGREEATQYF.

A single count supports this clone. The junction shows a germline mismatch at one end, possibly a read error. The rearrangement links TRBV7-2 to TRBJ1-1; the D is unclear. The V gene's germline CDR1 is SGHTA and CDR2 FQGNSA. This CDR3 comprises 11 residues. In DNA, the CDR3 is TGTGCCAGCAGCCTGAGCCTCGGGTCCCCCTTT. Translation gives CASSLSLGSPF.

This clone was observed once. This chain connects TRBV9 to TRBJ1-6; D unresolved. V was clipped by 4 bases and J by 8 bases, with 13 bases between them. The CDR3 length is 14 residues. Germline lookup yields CDR1 SGDLS and CDR2 YYNGEE. The CDR3 loop reads CASSPMGVHSPLHF. CDR3 in DNA: TGTGCCAGCAGCCCGATGGGCGTTCATTCACCCCTCCACTTT. The whole variable domain, remainder taken from reference TRBV9 and TRBJ1-6, is DSGVTQTPKHLITATGQRVTLRCSPRSGDLSVYWYQQSLDQGLQFLIQYYNGEERAKGNILERFSAQQFPDLHSELNLSSLELGDSALYFCASSPMGVHSPLHFGNGTRLTVT.

Turning to this clone: Compared with germline, one end of the junction differs, possibly owing to a read error. The chain couples TRBV5-1 to TRBJ2-5, with D perhaps matching TRBD1 (5 bases). The germline CDR1 and CDR2 sequences are SGHRS and YFSETQ. This CDR3 spans 15 amino acids. CDR3 DNA: TGCACCAGCAGCTTGTCAGGGTCTATTCTGGAGACCCAGTACTTC. Protein product: CTSSLSGSILETQYF.

The chain links TRBV27 to TRBJ2-7; D is uncertain. The CDR3 is 13 residues long. Germline values: CDR1 MNHEY, CDR2 SMNVEV (reference sequence). V shed 8 bases and J shed 4 bases, with 15 bases lying between them. The CDR3 region has the DNA TGTGCCAGCTCGATCGGGTGGGCTTACGAGCAGTACTTC. Amino acids: CASSIGWAYEQYF.

This clone occurred a few times. The rearrangement uses TRBV15 and TRBJ1-5, with D maybe TRBD1 (6 bases). V dropped 5 bases and J dropped 2 bases, with 13 bases sitting between them. The length of the CDR3 is 15 residues. Germline assignment: CDR1 LNHNV and CDR2 YYDKDF (reference sequence). CDR3 sequence: CATSLQGGGNQPQHF. The CDR3, as DNA: TGTGCCACCAGCTTACAGGGAGGGGGCAATCAGCCCCAGCATTTT.

The chain is built from TRBV27 and TRBJ2-7; 8 nucleotides align to TRBD1. Per the germline V gene, CDR1 is MNHEY and CDR2 is SMNVEV (reference sequence). CDR3 length equals 14 residues. The junction had 5 bases not matched to a gene; V was cut back by 5 bases and J by 2 bases. This CDR3 is CASSGQGGTYEQYF. The CDR3 bases are TGTGCCAGCAGTGGACAGGGAGGAACCTACGAGCAGTACTTC.

The rearrangement uses TRBV2 and TRBJ2-2; 7 nucleotides line up with TRBD1. V lost 0 bases to trimming and J lost 5 bases; unmatched junction nucleotides: 3. The V gene's germline CDR1 is SNHLY and CDR2 FYNNEI. The CDR3 totals 15 residues. The DNA of the CDR3 is TGTGCCAGCAGTGAAGCGGCAGGGGGTACCGGGGAGCTGTTTTTT. It yields the protein CASSEAAGGTGELFF.

On this clone: This CDR3 is also generated by other DNA sequences in the sample. This rearrangement joins TRBV6-5 to TRBJ1-1, with TRBD1 identical over 7 bases. Looked up from germline, CDR1 is MNHEY and CDR2 is SVGAGI. Trimming at V came to 0 bases and at J to 4 bases, leaving 5 bases not matched to a gene. This CDR3 is 15 amino acids long. The CDR3 nucleotides are TGTGCCAGCAGTTACTCGGGGCAGGGGGGCACTGAAGCTTTCTTT. Its translation is CASSYSGQGGTEAFF.

CDR3 bases: TGTGCCAGCATGGGTGGAACGGAGGGTGCCCTTAATGAAAAACTGTTTTTT. This codes for CASMGGTEGALNEKLFF. This rearrangement joins TRBV2 to TRBJ1-4; D gene ambiguous. The germline V gene has CDR1 SNHLY and CDR2 FYNNEI. V was shortened by 7 bases and J by 4 bases, with 22 bases between the two germline ends. The CDR3 extends over 17 amino acids.

The chain is built from TRBV19 and TRBJ2-1; D gene ambiguous. Deletions cut 7 bases from V and 6 bases from J, with 10 bases between. This CDR3 comprises 12 residues. CDR1 is LNHDA and CDR2 is SQIVND in the germline V gene (reference sequence). The CDR3 is CASKDNLNEQFF. The DNA of the CDR3 is TGTGCCAGTAAGGATAATCTCAATGAGCAGTTCTTC. Filled out from reference TRBV19 and TRBJ2-1, the complete variable domain reads DGGITQSPKYLFRKEGQNVTLSCEQNLNHDAMYWYRQDPGQGLRLIYYSQIVNDFQKGDIAEGYSVSREKKESFPLTVTSAQKNPTAFYLCASKDNLNEQFFGPGTRLTVL.

The chain is built from TRBV25-1 and TRBJ2-1; D gene uncertain. V lost 3 bases and J lost 8, with 8 bases in between. CDR3 size: 12 residues. The V gene's germline CDR1 is MGHDK and CDR2 SYGVNS. The CDR3 here is CASSDRTHEQFF. CDR3 DNA sequence: TGTGCCAGCAGTGACCGGACCCATGAGCAGTTCTTC. Full variable domain (remainder filled in from reference TRBV25-1 and TRBJ2-1): EADIYQTPRYLVIGTGKKITLECSQTMGHDKMYWYQQDPGMELHLIHYSYGVNSTEKGDLSSESTVSRIRTEHFPLTLESARPSHTSQYLCASSDRTHEQFFGPGTRLTVL.

The chain combines TRBV28 with TRBJ2-1, with a tentative D call TRBD2 (5 bases). V was cut by 7 bases and J by 8 bases, with 15 bases left in between. From germline, CDR1 is MDHEN and CDR2 SYDVKM. The CDR3 length is 13 residues. CDR3 region: CASTTTMPHEQFF. The CDR3 DNA sequence: TGTGCCAGCACCACGACTATGCCCCATGAGCAGTTCTTC.

As DNA, the CDR3 is TGTGCCAGCAGTCAAGGGGGGCCAGTCACAGATACGCAGTATTTT. Translated: CASSQGGPVTDTQYF. The chain carries TRBV6-5 and TRBJ2-3; D is possibly TRBD1 or TRBD2 (6 bases each). The CDR3 is 15 residues long. Germline V gene data show CDR1 as MNHEY and CDR2 as SVGAGI. The V and J ends lost 5 bases and 2 bases respectively, with 14 bases between them.

This clone was counted between two and nine times. V usage is TRBV6-1 and J usage is TRBJ2-3, with TRBD2 matching over 9 bases. The germline gives CDR1 MNHNS, CDR2 SASEGT. The CDR3 covers 14 residues. J lost 3 bases, V lost 6 bases, and 4 bases had no gene match. The CDR3 loop is CASRKREVTDTQYF. The CDR3 bases are TGTGCCAGCAGGAAGCGGGAGGTGACAGATACGCAGTATTTT.

This clone was detected only once. The chain has TRBV7-8 and TRBJ2-5; no clear D gene. Germline CDR1 is SGHVS and CDR2 is FQNEAQ. Deletions cut 0 bases from V and 3 bases from J, with 14 bases between. The CDR3 covers 16 residues. The CDR3 DNA sequence: TGTGCCAGCAGCTTAGCACGGACGAATAGGGAAGAGACCCAGTACTTC. This translates into CASSLARTNREETQYF.

The chain is built from TRBV18 and TRBJ2-7, with D possibly matching TRBD1 (5 bases). CDR1 and CDR2 (germline): KGHSH, LQKENI. Deletions cut 3 bases from V and 4 bases from J, with 16 bases between. The length of the CDR3 is 15 residues. The CDR3 sequence: CASSPREGDDYEQYF. CDR3 in DNA: TGTGCCAGCTCACCCAGGGAAGGCGACGATTACGAGCAGTACTTC.

This chain joins TRBV6-4 and TRBJ2-1, with D possibly matching TRBD2 (5 bases). This CDR3 region has 16 residues. CDR1 and CDR2 from the germline V gene are MRHNA and SNTAGT. V dropped 4 bases and J dropped 0 bases, with 13 bases sitting between them. CDR3 sequence (DNA): TGTGCCAGCAGTGTAGAGGGCGGTCTCTCCTACAATGAGCAGTTCTTC. It codes for CASSVEGGLSYNEQFF.

The chain uses TRBV10-3 and TRBJ2-3; D is unclear. The CDR3 contains 13 residues. The V and J ends lost 3 bases and 4 bases respectively, with 8 bases between them. CDR1 and CDR2 (germline): ENHRY, SYGVKD. The CDR3 reads CAISDNGADTQYF. CDR3 nucleotide sequence: TGTGCCATCAGTGATAATGGCGCAGATACGCAGTATTTT.

The chain couples TRBV4-1 to TRBJ2-7; 12 bases are a match to TRBD2. There are 15 residues in the CDR3. V was pared by 1 base and J by 4 bases, with 2 bases of the junction left unmatched. CDR1 and CDR2 (germline): MGHRA, YSYEKL. CDR3 nucleotides: TGCGCCAGCAGCCAAGCAGGGACTAGCGGGTACGAGCAGTACTTC. It specifies CASSQAGTSGYEQYF.

This clone was found a few times. V and J are TRBV5-1 and TRBJ1-1; D perhaps matches TRBD1 (6 bases). The V gene's germline CDR1 is SGHRS and CDR2 YFSETQ. The V and J ends lost 8 bases and 2 bases respectively, with 25 bases between them. The CDR3 totals 17 residues. CDR3 DNA sequence: TGCGCCAGTCAAGCGACAACAGGGCCCCAATCTAACACTGAAGCTTTCTTT. It translates to CASQATTGPQSNTEAFF.

The chain links TRBV14 to TRBJ1-3; D ambiguous. Germline CDR1 reads SGHDN; CDR2 reads FVKESK. V gave up 1 base and J gave up 4 bases, with 14 bases separating them. The CDR3 sequence is 16 residues long. This CDR3 reads CASSQGSWQTGNTIYF. In nucleotides, the CDR3 is TGTGCCAGCAGCCAAGGAAGTTGGCAGACAGGAAACACCATATATTTT. Combining the CDR3 with reference TRBV14 and TRBJ1-3 gives the whole variable domain EAGVTQFPSHSVIEKGQTVTLRCDPISGHDNLYWYRRVMGKEIKFLLHFVKESKQDESGMPNNRFLAERTGGTYSTLKVQPAELEDSGVYFCASSQGSWQTGNTIYFGEGSWLTVV.

The rearrangement links TRBV7-8 to TRBJ1-2, with TRBD1 identical over 8 bases. The CDR3 has 14 amino acids. Germline V gives CDR1 SGHVS, CDR2 FQNEAQ. With V trimmed by 5 bases and J by 8 bases, 10 bases remained unmatched. The CDR3 region is CASSTSDRVKGYTF. CDR3 in DNA: TGTGCCAGCAGCACCTCGGACAGGGTGAAGGGCTACACCTTC.